Listed here is a single T cell receptor beta chain. The sample originates from a study of blood T cell repertoires in COVID-19. The V and J ends lost 4 bases and 4 bases, in that order; junction bases with no gene match: 6. The CDR3 runs 14 residues. CDR1 is LGHDT, CDR2 YNNKEL, per germline (reference sequence). The assay was immunoSEQ multiplex PCR, and TCRdb's table has in-frame clones only and misses some. The table has 130,000 to 150,000 clones, roughly 84% seen once. This chain links TRBV3-1 (or the pseudogene TRBV3-2) with TRBJ2-7; 8 bases match TRBD2. Specimen: PBMCs or T cells enriched from blood (not recorded which). The receptor was isolated from a man in his forties or fifties with acute COVID-19. CDR3 coding DNA: TGTGCCAGCAGCCGGACTAGCTGGGGTTACGAGCAGTACTTC. It yields the protein CASSRTSWGYEQYF.